One sample yielded the 3 T cell receptor beta chains listed below, sequenced in a study of shared clonotypes between healthy human individuals. TCRdb's table, derived via immunoSEQ multiplex PCR, lists solely in-frame clones and lacks some. Here the sample spans roughly 2 million clones, around 95% being singletons. The material sequenced was naive CD4+ T cells sorted from blood. Sample subset: CD45RA+ positively selected. These receptors originate from a young man in good health.

The chain is built from TRBV6-1 and TRBJ1-2; 10 nucleotides align to TRBD1. After removal of 4 bases from V and 4 bases from J, the junction contained 6 bases not matched to a gene. Per the germline V gene, CDR1 is MNHNS and CDR2 is SASEGT. The CDR3 is made up of 15 amino acids. The CDR3 coding sequence is TGTGCCAGCAGTGCGAGACAGGGGGCCACCTATGGCTACACCTTC. This gives the protein CASSARQGATYGYTF.

V usage is TRBV25-1 and J usage is TRBJ2-1; 7 bases fit TRBD1. The V gene's germline CDR1 is MGHDK and CDR2 SYGVNS. The CDR3 runs 15 residues. After removal of 5 bases from V and 3 bases from J, the junction contained 7 bases not matched to a gene. The CDR3 nucleotides are TGTGCCAGCAGTCCCAGACAGGGACACTACAATGAGCAGTTCTTC. Amino acid sequence: CASSPRQGHYNEQFF.

This clone was seen only once. This chain connects TRBV27 to TRBJ2-6; TRBD2 aligns across 10 bases. The CDR3 totals 18 residues. Germline values: CDR1 MNHEY, CDR2 SMNVEV (reference sequence). V lost 5 bases and J lost 1; bases outside the gene matches: 8. The CDR3 is CASSDSSSGRSGANVLTF. In DNA form, the CDR3 reads TGTGCCAGCAGTGACTCTAGTAGCGGGAGGTCTGGGGCCAACGTCCTGACTTTC.